This TCR beta chain was observed in a study of PD-1 blockade in classical Hodgkin lymphoma. The time point is: cycle 4 day 1 (C4D1), after 5 to 7 weeks of nivolumab. Each of the patients experienced relapse following autologous stem cell transplantation, and their brentuximab vedotin exposure differed. Some clones are missing from TCRdb's copy, which holds only in-frame ones; the method was immunoSEQ multiplex PCR. Of tens of thousands of clones in the sample, more than 60% were seen once. CDR3 size: 13 residues. The V gene's germline CDR1 is MNHEY and CDR2 SVGAGI. V lost 5 bases, J lost 4 bases, and 9 bases lay in between.

The sequenced sample was peripheral blood mononuclear cells (PBMCs), obtained before the fourth cycle of nivolumab. The rearrangement uses TRBV6-5 and TRBJ1-5, with D unresolved. This TCR was sampled from a human donor with classical Hodgkin lymphoma. This CDR3 is CASSSTRNQPQHF. The CDR3 DNA sequence: TGTGCCAGCAGTAGTACAAGGAATCAGCCCCAGCATTTT.